Presented here are 10 T cell receptor beta chains from one specimen sequenced in a study of T cell repertoires in cytomegalovirus infection. Their antigens remain unidentified. Each CDR3 protein gets one entry after TCRdb re-called the reads with MiXCR. The repertoire holds around 500,000 distinct CDR3 sequences, more than 40% seen once, with around 45% in the top ten. The starting material was cultured PBMCs, obtained from culture after CMV antigen stimulation. The receptors were sampled from a human donor in good health (CMV status not recorded). Some clones in this sample may be carry-over from other donors' samples.

This sequence joins TRBV20-1 and TRBJ2-3; D may be TRBD1 or TRBD2 (5 bases each). Trimming shortened V by 6 bases and J by 0 bases, and 13 bases separated the two germline ends. The CDR3 loop spans 14 amino acids. Germline V CDR1 and CDR2: DFQATT, SNEGSKA (reference sequence). Here the CDR3 DNA reads TGCAGTGCCCTCCCGGGACCTAGCACAGATACGCAGTATTTT. Its protein is CSALPGPSTDTQYF.

This chain links TRBV15 with TRBJ2-7; 8 bases agree with TRBD1. The CDR3 covers 14 residues. CDR1 and CDR2 from the germline V gene are LNHNV and YYDKDF (reference sequence). The ends lost 5 bases at V and 2 bases at J; junction bases unmatched: 5. This CDR3 reads CATSPGTGAYEQYF. CDR3 nucleotide sequence: TGTGCCACCAGCCCCGGGACAGGAGCCTACGAGCAGTACTTC. The whole variable domain, filled in from reference TRBV15 and TRBJ2-7, reads DAMVIQNPRYQVTQFGKPVTLSCSQTLNHNVMYWYQQKSSQAPKLLFHYYDKDFNNEADTPDNFQSRRPNTSFCFLDIRSPGLGDTAMYLCATSPGTGAYEQYFGPGTRLTVT.

The table lists this clonotype with a few counts. The chain uses TRBV7-2 and TRBJ2-7; unclear D gene. CDR1 and CDR2 from the germline V gene are SGHTA and FQGNSA. There are 13 residues in the CDR3. V lost 5 bases to trimming and J lost 4 bases, with 12 bases between them. The CDR3: CASSPMPPYEQYF. The CDR3 region has the DNA TGTGCCAGCAGCCCGATGCCGCCTTACGAGCAGTACTTC.

The J gene is TRBJ2-1, the V gene TRBV6-2 or TRBV6-3; D is uncertain. CDR3 length: 15 residues. Germline V gene sequence: CDR1 MNHEY, CDR2 SVGEGT. Trimming pared 7 bases from V and 0 bases from J, leaving 13 bases between. The CDR3: CASTLDFPSYNEQFF. The CDR3 nucleotides read TGTGCCAGCACTCTCGACTTTCCCTCCTACAATGAGCAGTTCTTC.

The CDR3 region has the DNA TGTGCCAGCAGCTTTGTTGGAACAGGGGGCGCGACGGGCACCTTC. This sequence encodes CASSFVGTGGATGTF. The J gene is TRBJ1-2, the V gene TRBV7-9, with 9 positions matching TRBD1. With V trimmed by 3 bases and J by 13 bases, 15 bases remained unmatched. The CDR3 runs to 15 residues. CDR1 and CDR2 from the germline V gene are SEHNR and FQNEAQ (reference sequence).

This clonotype was counted a few times. The rearrangement links TRBV7-2 to TRBJ2-7; 8 bases are shared with TRBD2. Unmatched junction bases numbered 8, after V lost 2 bases and J lost 5 bases. The CDR3 loop spans 15 amino acids. Germline lookup yields CDR1 SGHTA and CDR2 FQGNSA. The CDR3 sequence is CASSLRATSANEQYF. CDR3 in DNA: TGTGCCAGCAGCTTAAGGGCGACTAGCGCCAACGAGCAGTACTTC.

The chain recombines TRBV7-6 with TRBJ2-7; D gene unclear. The CDR3 runs to 14 residues. The germline V gene encodes CDR1 SGHVS and CDR2 FNYEAQ. Trimming took 0 bases from V and 3 from J, leaving 9 bases between them. The CDR3 protein is CASSLAPAVYEQYF. The DNA of the CDR3 is TGTGCCAGCAGCTTAGCGCCGGCAGTCTACGAGCAGTACTTC.

The chain couples TRBV7-2 to TRBJ2-1; D may be TRBD2 (6 bases). CDR1 is SGHTA, CDR2 FQGNSA, per germline. Trimming shortened V by 4 bases and J by 7 bases, and 14 bases separated the two germline ends. CDR3 length: 14 amino acids. CDR3 DNA: TGTGCCAGCAGCTCCCGCGGAGGGACTAATGAGCAGTTCTTC. This sequence encodes CASSSRGGTNEQFF.

This clonotype turned up a few times. The gene calls are TRBV7-8 and TRBJ2-3; tentatively, D is TRBD1 or TRBD2 (5 bases each). The CDR3 has 16 residues. CDR1 and CDR2 (germline): SGHVS, FQNEAQ. The V and J ends lost 7 bases and 2 bases respectively, with 19 bases between them. The CDR3 sequence: CASTSPEGIDTDTQYF. Here the CDR3 DNA reads TGTGCCAGCACCTCCCCCGAGGGGATTGACACAGATACGCAGTATTTT.

This clonotype has only one observation. This chain joins TRBV2 and TRBJ2-2; 7 bases are a match to TRBD2. The CDR3 has 14 residues. Germline V gives CDR1 SNHLY, CDR2 FYNNEI. The ends lost 6 bases at V and 5 bases at J; junction bases unmatched: 6. As DNA, the CDR3 is TGTGCCAGCAGCCCTAGCGGAAGGACCGGGGAGCTGTTTTTT. This translates into CASSPSGRTGELFF.